This T cell receptor beta chain comes out of a study of cytomegalovirus exposure and HLA in healthy donors. 60 Vbeta and 13 Jbeta primers were used in PCR. Assay used: immunoSEQ multiplex PCR; TCRdb lists only in-frame clones, some missing. The table shows approximately 160,000 clones, with 80% occurring only once. The V gene's germline CDR1 is SGDLS and CDR2 YYNGEE. V trimming: 5 bases; J trimming: 7 bases; junction bases outside the gene matches: 12. This CDR3 region has 15 residues. Study-wide results and caveats: Only CMV serostatus was available as immune exposure information. Most CMV-associated TCR beta chains were later found to appear HLA-restricted. Sequencing likely generated an artifact that appeared as a cluster of highly shared sequence variants. The presence/absence work took it that sequencing depth was about the same across donors.

To note about this clone: Its antigen is currently unknown.

The TCR was taken from a woman between 50 and 59 years old in good health and CMV-seropositive. Sequenced material: PBMCs. The chain joins TRBV9 to TRBJ2-1, with 7 nucleotides matching TRBD2. The CDR3 DNA is TGTGCCAGCAGACCTAGCGGATATCCCGGGAATGAGCAGTTCTTC. This gives the protein CASRPSGYPGNEQFF. The full variable domain, its missing parts supplied by reference TRBV9 and TRBJ2-1, is DSGVTQTPKHLITATGQRVTLRCSPRSGDLSVYWYQQSLDQGLQFLIQYYNGEERAKGNILERFSAQQFPDLHSELNLSSLELGDSALYFCASRPSGYPGNEQFFGPGTRLTVL.